The 20 T cell receptor beta chains listed next were all sequenced from one sample in a study of breast tumors, draining lymph nodes, adjacent tissues. TCRdb called the multiplex PCR reads again in MiXCR, with one record for every CDR3 protein. This table has 200,000 to 300,000 distinct CDR3 sequences, roughly 31% appearing once. Breast cancer patients provided tissue from their axillary draining lymph nodes. The material sequenced was axillary lymph node tissue. Every receptor here comes from a female donor with breast cancer. Some clones in this sample may be carry-over from other donors' samples.

For this clonotype: This may come from a read error, since a much larger clone is one base off. The chain joins TRBV5-1 to TRBJ2-3; D tentatively fits TRBD1 or TRBD2 (5 bases each). Germline assignment: CDR1 SGHRS and CDR2 YFSETQ. The CDR3 has 15 amino acids. For the CDR3, the DNA is TGCGCCAGCAGCTTGGGGGGGTTACCCACAGGTACGCAGTATTTT. Amino acids: CASSLGGLPTGTQYF.

This clonotype was found many times. The CDR3 region is CASSLGTGGYYGYTF. The CDR3 region has the DNA TGTGCCAGCAGCTTAGGGACAGGGGGCTACTATGGCTACACCTTC. This chain connects TRBV11-2 to TRBJ1-2; 11 bases agree with TRBD1. The CDR3 contains 15 residues. Germline V gene lookup returns CDR1 SGHAT and CDR2 FQNNGV. Losses at the gene ends were 1 base for V and 3 bases for J; bases not matched to a gene: 1.

This clonotype appeared many times. The chain joins TRBV9 to TRBJ2-2; unclear D gene. The CDR3 loop spans 16 amino acids. The V gene's germline CDR1 is SGDLS and CDR2 YYNGEE. V dropped 0 bases and J dropped 7 bases, with 16 bases sitting between them. CDR3 in DNA: TGTGCCAGCAGCGTAGGTTTGGGGTTCCAGATCGGGGAGCTGTTTTTT. Protein product: CASSVGLGFQIGELFF.

This clonotype was recorded many times. The chain links TRBV24-1 to TRBJ1-2, with 10 bases that match TRBD1. The CDR3 is made up of 17 amino acids. V lost 7 bases, J lost 5 bases, and 15 bases stayed unmatched. Germline V gives CDR1 KGHDR, CDR2 SFDVKD. The CDR3 nucleotides read TGTGCCACCAGACCGGGACAGGGGCAAGGGGGAGCATATGGCTACACCTTC. It yields the protein CATRPGQGQGGAYGYTF.

Ten or more counts support this clonotype. The chain carries TRBV29-1 and TRBJ2-7; the D gene is possibly TRBD1 (6 bases). The CDR3 extends over 12 amino acids. V dropped 3 bases and J dropped 1 base, with 7 bases sitting between them. Germline V gene lookup returns CDR1 SQVTM and CDR2 ANQGSEA. CDR3 sequence: CSVEDSSYEQYF. CDR3 nucleotide sequence: TGCAGCGTTGAGGACAGTTCCTACGAGCAGTACTTC.

This clonotype was seen at least ten times. The genes are TRBV14 and TRBJ1-2, with a tentative D call TRBD1 (6 bases). V was pared by 1 base and J by 1 base, with 13 bases between. This CDR3 contains 16 residues. Germline lookup yields CDR1 SGHDN and CDR2 FVKESK. The CDR3 region has the DNA TGTGCCAGCAGCCAAGTGGGGGGCAGGAATAACTATGGCTACACCTTC. Translated, it gives CASSQVGGRNNYGYTF.

This clonotype appeared many times. The chain joins TRBV20-1 to TRBJ2-2; 10 bases are a match to TRBD2. The germline V gene encodes CDR1 DFQATT and CDR2 SNEGSKA (reference sequence). Unmatched junction bases numbered 9, after V lost 6 bases and J lost 5 bases. The CDR3 contains 15 residues. The CDR3: CSASDLSGRTGELFF. Here the CDR3 DNA reads TGCAGTGCCAGCGACCTTAGCGGGAGGACCGGGGAGCTGTTTTTT.

Comments on this clonotype: This may come from a read error, since a much larger clone is one base off. The chain links TRBV4-2 to TRBJ2-3; tentatively, D is TRBD2 (7 bases). CDR1 is LGHNA and CDR2 is YNFKEQ in the germline V gene. The CDR3 has 19 amino acids. In DNA form, the CDR3 reads TGTGCCAGCAGCCAAGAGATGGTCGGCGGGAGTGGGGGCACAGATACGCGGTATTTT. Translated, it gives CASSQEMVGGSGGTDTRYF.

This clonotype was observed many times. The chain recombines TRBV7-2 with TRBJ2-5; 7 bases are a match to TRBD2. The CDR3 extends over 15 amino acids. Germline assignment: CDR1 SGHTA and CDR2 FQGNSA. V lost 4 bases and J lost 4; bases outside the gene matches: 9. The chain's CDR3 is CASSSRKLALETQYF. CDR3 in DNA: TGTGCCAGCAGCTCACGGAAACTAGCGTTAGAGACCCAGTACTTC.

This clonotype was counted at least ten times. The chain is built from TRBV19 and TRBJ1-2; D possibly corresponds to TRBD1 (5 bases). The germline V and J ends were trimmed by 4 bases and 4 bases, with 16 bases remaining between them. Germline CDR1 is LNHDA and CDR2 is SQIVND (reference sequence). The CDR3 runs 15 residues. Written as DNA, the CDR3 is TGTGCCAGTAGTAAGGGGAGCGACAGCACCTATGGCTACACCTTC. Amino acid sequence: CASSKGSDSTYGYTF.

This clonotype was recorded many times. The rearrangement links TRBV4-2 to TRBJ2-7, with TRBD2 identical over 7 bases. The V gene end was trimmed by 1 base and the J gene end by 3 bases; junction bases not matched to a gene: 6. The CDR3 length is 15 residues. Germline lookup yields CDR1 LGHNA and CDR2 YNFKEQ. The CDR3 loop is CASSQAGTTNYEQYF. The CDR3, as DNA: TGTGCCAGCAGCCAAGCCGGGACTACGAACTACGAGCAGTACTTC.

As for this clonotype: This may arise from a read error, as a much more abundant clone is one base away. This chain joins TRBV20-1 and TRBJ2-1; 8 bases are a match to TRBD2. The CDR3 runs to 13 residues. Per the germline V gene, CDR1 is DFQATT and CDR2 is SNEGSKA (reference sequence). Germline trimming cut 7 bases from V and 5 bases from J; bases unmatched to any gene: 7. CDR3 DNA: TGCAGTGTTTCCGGGAGGGCCAACAATGAGCAGTTCTTC. It codes for CSVSGRANNEQFF.

V usage is TRBV7-9 and J usage is TRBJ2-2; TRBD2 matches 10 bases. The V gene end was trimmed by 5 bases and the J gene end by 0 bases; junction bases not matched to a gene: 3. Germline V gives CDR1 SEHNR, CDR2 FQNEAQ (reference sequence). CDR3 length equals 16 residues. Here the CDR3 reads CASSPGLASNTGELFF. DNA for the CDR3: TGTGCCAGCAGCCCGGGACTAGCGTCGAACACCGGGGAGCTGTTTTTT.

This clonotype was picked up many times. This chain links TRBV2 with TRBJ2-3; D gene unclear. Germline CDR1 SNHLY, CDR2 FYNNEI. V lost 5 bases, J lost 2 bases, and 14 bases lay in between. This CDR3 spans 15 amino acids. The CDR3 spells CASSFNSPYTDTQYF. Here the CDR3 DNA reads TGTGCCAGCAGTTTTAACAGCCCTTACACAGATACGCAGTATTTT. Full variable domain (remainder filled in from reference TRBV2 and TRBJ2-3): EPEVTQTPSHQVTQMGQEVILRCVPISNHLYFYWYRQILGQKVEFLVSFYNNEISEKSEIFDDQFSVERPDGSNFTLKIRSTKLEDSAMYFCASSFNSPYTDTQYFGPGTRLTVL.

This clonotype was recorded a few times. This may be a read error: a much more frequent sequence differs by one nucleotide. V and J are TRBV7-9 and TRBJ2-7; D tentatively reads TRBD1 or TRBD2 (5 bases each). This CDR3 has 14 amino acids. Between the trimmed V and J ends, which lost 5 bases and 2 bases, there was a span of 13 bases. Germline V gene lookup returns CDR1 SEHNR and CDR2 FQNEAQ (reference sequence). The CDR3 loop reads CASSPRDGTYEQYF. The CDR3 bases are TGTGCCAGCAGCCCCCGGGACGGCACCTACGAGCAGTACTTC.

This clonotype appeared a few times. This may come from a read error, since a much larger clone is one base off. This chain links TRBV11-1 with TRBJ2-7, with 10 nucleotides matching TRBD2. Per the germline V gene, CDR1 is SGHAT and CDR2 is FQDESV (reference sequence). The CDR3 extends over 18 amino acids. The junction had 22 bases not matched to a gene; V was cut back by 5 bases and J by 9 bases. The CDR3 protein is CASSPSRGPSGSTWGQYF. CDR3 bases: TGTGCCAGCAGCCCGTCCCGGGGTCCTAGCGGGAGTACCTGGGGGCAGTACTTC.

Note on this clonotype: Being one base from a much bigger clone, this may be a read error. The gene calls are TRBV6-4 and TRBJ1-6, with 8 bases aligning to TRBD1. The CDR3 totals 17 residues. Germline-derived CDR1 and CDR2 are MRHNA and SNTAGT. Trimming removed 5 bases from V and 4 bases from J; junction bases left unmatched: 10. The CDR3 is CASSHPDRANYNSPLHF. In nucleotides, the CDR3 is TGTGCCAGCAGTCACCCGGACAGGGCTAATTATAATTCACCCCTCCACTTT.

This clonotype was detected ten times or more. The chain combines TRBV4-2 with TRBJ2-1; no clear D. Trimming removed 1 base from V and 7 bases from J, with 11 bases in between. CDR1 is LGHNA, CDR2 YNFKEQ, per germline. The CDR3 consists of 14 residues. The CDR3 loop reads CASSQGDGANEQFF. CDR3 DNA sequence: TGTGCCAGCAGCCAAGGAGACGGTGCGAATGAGCAGTTCTTC.

This clonotype was observed many times. The chain is built from TRBV20-1 and TRBJ2-2; D gene ambiguous. Germline CDR1 is DFQATT and CDR2 is SNEGSKA (reference sequence). V shed 0 bases and J shed 2 bases, with 13 bases lying between them. The CDR3 covers 16 residues. For the CDR3, the DNA is TGCAGTGCTAGAGATCGAGGTCTGCAAAACACCGGGGAGCTGTTTTTT. Protein sequence: CSARDRGLQNTGELFF.

This clonotype showed up many times. J is TRBJ2-3 and V is TRBV9; D is possibly TRBD1 (5 bases). The CDR3 is 15 amino acids. CDR1 SGDLS and CDR2 YYNGEE come from the germline V gene. V was trimmed by 4 bases and J by 3 bases, leaving 15 bases between them. The CDR3 loop is CASSMRTPGTDTQYF. DNA for the CDR3: TGTGCCAGCAGCATGAGGACCCCAGGGACAGATACGCAGTATTTT.